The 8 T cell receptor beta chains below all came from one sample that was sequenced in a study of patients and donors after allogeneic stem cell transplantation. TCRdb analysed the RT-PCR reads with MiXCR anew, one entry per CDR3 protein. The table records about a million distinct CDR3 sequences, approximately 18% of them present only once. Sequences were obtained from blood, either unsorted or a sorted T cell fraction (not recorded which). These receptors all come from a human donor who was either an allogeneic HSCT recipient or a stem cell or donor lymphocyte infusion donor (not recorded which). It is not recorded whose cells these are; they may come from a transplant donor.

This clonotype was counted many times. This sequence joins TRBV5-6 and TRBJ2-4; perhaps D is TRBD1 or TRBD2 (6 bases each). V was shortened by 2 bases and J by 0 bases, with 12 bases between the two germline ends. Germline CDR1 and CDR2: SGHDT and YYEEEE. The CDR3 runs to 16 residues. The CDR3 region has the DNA TGTGCCAGCAGCTTAAGGGGGGCCCTAGCCAAAAACATTCAGTACTTC. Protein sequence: CASSLRGALAKNIQYF.

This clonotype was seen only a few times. The CDR3 DNA is TGTGCCAGCAGCTTAGAGTTGGGAGCGCATCAGCCCCAGCATTTT. Translated, it gives CASSLELGAHQPQHF. The chain recombines TRBV7-2 with TRBJ1-5; D gene unclear. The CDR3 totals 15 residues. The germline CDR1 and CDR2 sequences are SGHTA and FQGNSA. The V end was cut by 1 base, the J end by 5 bases, with 12 bases between.

This chain's CDR3 is CASRPRYSPLHF. The CDR3 DNA follows: TGTGCCAGCAGGCCCCGGTATTCACCCCTCCACTTT. This chain links TRBV6-5 with TRBJ1-6; unclear D gene. CDR1 is MNHEY and CDR2 is SVGAGI in the germline V gene. CDR3 length equals 12 residues. V was shortened by 6 bases and J by 8 bases, with 8 bases between the two germline ends.

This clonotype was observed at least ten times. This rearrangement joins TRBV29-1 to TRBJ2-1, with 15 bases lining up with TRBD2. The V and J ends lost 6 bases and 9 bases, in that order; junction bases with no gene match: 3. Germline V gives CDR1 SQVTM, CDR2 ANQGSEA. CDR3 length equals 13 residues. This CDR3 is CSVGLAGGIEQFF. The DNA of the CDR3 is TGCAGCGTGGGACTAGCGGGAGGAATTGAGCAGTTCTTC.

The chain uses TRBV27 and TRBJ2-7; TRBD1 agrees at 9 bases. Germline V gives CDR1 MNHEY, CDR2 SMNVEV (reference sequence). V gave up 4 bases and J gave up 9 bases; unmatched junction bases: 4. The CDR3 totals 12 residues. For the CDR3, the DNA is TGTGCCAGCAGTTCACAGGGGGCGCGGCAGTACTTC. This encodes CASSSQGARQYF.

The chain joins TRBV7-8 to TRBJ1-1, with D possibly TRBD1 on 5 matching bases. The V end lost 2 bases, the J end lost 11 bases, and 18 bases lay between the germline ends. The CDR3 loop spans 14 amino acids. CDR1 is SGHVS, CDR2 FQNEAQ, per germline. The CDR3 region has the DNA TGTGCCAGCAGCTTACCACCGTTACAGGCAGTCGCTTTCTTT. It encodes CASSLPPLQAVAFF.

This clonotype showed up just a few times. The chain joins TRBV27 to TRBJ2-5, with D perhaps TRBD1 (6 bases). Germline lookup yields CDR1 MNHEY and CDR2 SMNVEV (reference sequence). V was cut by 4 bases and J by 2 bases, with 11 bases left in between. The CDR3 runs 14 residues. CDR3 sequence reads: CASSSGAIQETQYF. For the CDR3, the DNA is TGTGCCAGCAGTTCAGGGGCCATACAAGAGACCCAGTACTTC.

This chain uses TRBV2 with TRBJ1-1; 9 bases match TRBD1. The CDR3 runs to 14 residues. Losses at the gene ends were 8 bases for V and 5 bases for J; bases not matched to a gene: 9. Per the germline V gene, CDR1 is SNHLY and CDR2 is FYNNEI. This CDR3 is CASRGQGSVTEAFF. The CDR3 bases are TGTGCCAGCCGCGGACAGGGGTCGGTTACTGAAGCTTTCTTT.